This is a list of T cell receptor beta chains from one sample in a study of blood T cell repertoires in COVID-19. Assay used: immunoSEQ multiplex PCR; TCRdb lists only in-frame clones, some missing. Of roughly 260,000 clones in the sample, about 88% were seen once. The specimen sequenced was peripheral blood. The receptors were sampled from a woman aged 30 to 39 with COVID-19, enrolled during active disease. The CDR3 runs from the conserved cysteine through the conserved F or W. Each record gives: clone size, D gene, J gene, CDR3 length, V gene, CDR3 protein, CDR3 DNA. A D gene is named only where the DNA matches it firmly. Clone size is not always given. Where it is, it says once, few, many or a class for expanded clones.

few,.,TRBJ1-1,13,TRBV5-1,CASSLEWRGEAFF,TGCGCCAGCAGCTTGGAATGGCGGGGTGAAGCTTTCTTT
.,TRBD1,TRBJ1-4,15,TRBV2,CASSSNRGSNEKLFF,TGTGCCAGCAGTTCCAACAGGGGCTCCAATGAAAAACTGTTTTTT
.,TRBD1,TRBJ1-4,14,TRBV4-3,CASSQAGTGEKLFF,TGCGCCAGCAGCCAAGCTGGGACAGGTGAAAAACTGTTTTTT
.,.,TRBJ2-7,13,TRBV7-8,CASNPGLLYEQYF,TGTGCCAGCAACCCGGGACTTCTATACGAGCAGTACTTC
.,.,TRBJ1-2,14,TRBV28,CASSLTRGLYGYTF,TGTGCCAGCAGTTTAACCAGGGGCCTCTATGGCTACACCTTC
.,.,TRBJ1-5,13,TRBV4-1,CASSQDSNQPQHF,TGCGCCAGCAGCCAAGATTCGAATCAGCCCCAGCATTTT
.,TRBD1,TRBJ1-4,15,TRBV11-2,CASSLGQGTNEKLFF,TGTGCCAGCAGCTTGGGACAGGGAACTAATGAAAAACTGTTTTTT
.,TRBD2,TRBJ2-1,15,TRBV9,CASSVALADGGEQFF,TGTGCCAGCAGCGTAGCACTAGCGGATGGGGGTGAGCAGTTCTTC
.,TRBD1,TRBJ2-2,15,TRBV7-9,CASSFGTGYTGELFF,TGTGCCAGCAGCTTCGGGACAGGATACACCGGGGAGCTGTTTTTT
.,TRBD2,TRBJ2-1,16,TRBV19,CASSMPGRSGSREQFF,TGTGCCAGTAGTATGCCAGGTCGTAGCGGGAGTCGTGAGCAGTTCTTC
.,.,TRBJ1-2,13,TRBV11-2,CASSLGMGGGYTF,TGTGCCAGCAGCTTAGGAATGGGAGGCGGCTACACCTTC
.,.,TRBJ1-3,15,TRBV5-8,CASSPHWGRMNTIYF,TGTGCCAGCAGCCCCCATTGGGGCAGGATGAACACCATATATTTT
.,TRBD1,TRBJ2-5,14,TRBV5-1,CASSLQGWGETQYF,TGCGCCAGCAGTCTACAGGGGTGGGGAGAGACCCAGTACTTC
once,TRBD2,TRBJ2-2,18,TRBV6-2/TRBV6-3,CASSSGHRAGGLTGELFF,TGTGCCAGCAGCTCGGGACACCGAGCGGGAGGTCTCACCGGGGAGCTGTTTTTT
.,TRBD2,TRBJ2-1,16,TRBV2,CASSEVRLAVYNEQFF,TGTGCCAGCAGTGAAGTACGACTAGCGGTCTACAATGAGCAGTTCTTC
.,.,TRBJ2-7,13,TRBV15,CATSRDRGYEQYF,TGTGCCACCAGCAGAGATCGGGGGTACGAGCAGTACTTC
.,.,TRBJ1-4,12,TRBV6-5,CASTQTGEKLFF,TGTGCCAGCACCCAAACGGGTGAAAAACTGTTTTTT
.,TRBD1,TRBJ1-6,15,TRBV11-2,CASSIGQGVDSPLHF,TGTGCCAGCAGCATCGGACAGGGAGTAGATTCACCCCTCCACTTT
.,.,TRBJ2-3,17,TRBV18,CASSQYGPDRFQDTQYF,TGTGCCAGCTCACAATATGGCCCTGACAGGTTTCAAGATACGCAGTATTTT
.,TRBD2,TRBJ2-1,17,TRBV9,CASSVETAGLVPDEQFF,TGTGCCAGCAGCGTAGAAACAGCGGGACTAGTTCCCGATGAGCAGTTCTTC
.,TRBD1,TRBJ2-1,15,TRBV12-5,CASGLGQGGYNEQFF,TGTGCTAGTGGTTTGGGACAGGGGGGCTACAATGAGCAGTTCTTC
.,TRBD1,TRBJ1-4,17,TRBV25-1,CASSEQQGRRNNEKLFF,TGTGCCAGCAGTGAACAACAGGGGCGGCGGAATAATGAAAAACTGTTTTTT
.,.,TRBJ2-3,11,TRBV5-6,CASSLQDTQYF,TGTGCCAGCAGCTTGCAAGATACGCAGTATTTT
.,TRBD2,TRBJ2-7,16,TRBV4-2,CASSQRVAGVGNEQYF,TGTGCCAGCAGCCAAAGAGTTGCGGGAGTAGGGAACGAGCAGTACTTC
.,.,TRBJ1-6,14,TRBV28,CASSPARVGSPLHF,TGTGCCAGCAGCCCTGCCAGGGTGGGTTCACCCCTCCACTTT
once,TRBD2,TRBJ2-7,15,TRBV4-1,CASSQDELAGVEQYF,TGCGCCAGCAGCCAAGATGAACTAGCGGGAGTAGAGCAGTACTTC
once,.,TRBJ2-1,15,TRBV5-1,CASSWALDSYNEQFF,TGCGCCAGCAGCTGGGCCTTGGACTCCTACAATGAGCAGTTCTTC
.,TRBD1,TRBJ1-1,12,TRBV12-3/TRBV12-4,CASSRQGTEAFF,TGTGCCAGCAGTCGACAGGGCACTGAAGCTTTCTTT
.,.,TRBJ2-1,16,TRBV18,CASSPLGGSSYNEQFF,TGTGCCAGCTCACCATTGGGGGGATCCTCCTACAATGAGCAGTTCTTC
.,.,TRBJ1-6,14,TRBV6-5,CASSRQGNNSPLHF,TGTGCCAGCAGCCGCCAGGGTAATAATTCACCCCTCCACTTT
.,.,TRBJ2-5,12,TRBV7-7,CASSDTGETQYF,TGTGCTAGCAGCGACACTGGAGAGACCCAGTACTTC
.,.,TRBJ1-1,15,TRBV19,CASIPPGGGDTEAFF,TGTGCCAGTATCCCGCCGGGCGGCGGGGACACTGAAGCTTTCTTT
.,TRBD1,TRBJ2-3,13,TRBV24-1,CATSDLTGAGQYF,TGTGCCACCAGTGACCTGACAGGGGCAGGTCAGTATTTT
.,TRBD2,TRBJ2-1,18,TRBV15,CATSRGLAGEVSYNEQFF,TGTGCCACCAGCAGAGGGCTAGCGGGAGAAGTCTCCTACAATGAGCAGTTCTTC
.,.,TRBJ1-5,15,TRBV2,CASSDKGVSNQPQHF,TGTGCCAGCAGTGATAAAGGGGTGAGCAATCAGCCCCAGCATTTT
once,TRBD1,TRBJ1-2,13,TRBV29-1,CSTWTGDGYGYTF,TGCAGCACCTGGACAGGGGACGGCTATGGCTACACCTTC
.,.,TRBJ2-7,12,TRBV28,CASSLFESWQYF,TGTGCCAGCAGTTTGTTTGAGTCCTGGCAGTACTTC
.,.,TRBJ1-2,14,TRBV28,CASTPGAGVVGYTF,TGTGCCAGCACCCCGGGCGCAGGGGTGGTGGGCTACACCTTC
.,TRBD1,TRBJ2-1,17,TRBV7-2,CASSLVSGQVGNNEQFF,TGTGCCAGCAGCTTAGTCAGCGGACAGGTCGGAAACAATGAGCAGTTCTTC
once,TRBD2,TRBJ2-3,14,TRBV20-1,CSASVSGNSDTQYF,TGCAGTGCTAGTGTTAGCGGGAACTCAGATACGCAGTATTTT